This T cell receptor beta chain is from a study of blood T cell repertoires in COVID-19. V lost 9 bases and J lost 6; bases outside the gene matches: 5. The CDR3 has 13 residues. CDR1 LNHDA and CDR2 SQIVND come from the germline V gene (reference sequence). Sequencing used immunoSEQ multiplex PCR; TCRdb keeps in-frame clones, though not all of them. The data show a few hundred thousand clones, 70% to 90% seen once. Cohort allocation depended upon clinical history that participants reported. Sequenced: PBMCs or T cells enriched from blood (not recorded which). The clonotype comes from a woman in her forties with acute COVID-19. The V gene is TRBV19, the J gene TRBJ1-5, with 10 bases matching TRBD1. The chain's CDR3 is CASRGQGRQPQHF. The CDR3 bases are TGTGCCAGCAGGGGACAGGGGCGTCAGCCCCAGCATTTT.